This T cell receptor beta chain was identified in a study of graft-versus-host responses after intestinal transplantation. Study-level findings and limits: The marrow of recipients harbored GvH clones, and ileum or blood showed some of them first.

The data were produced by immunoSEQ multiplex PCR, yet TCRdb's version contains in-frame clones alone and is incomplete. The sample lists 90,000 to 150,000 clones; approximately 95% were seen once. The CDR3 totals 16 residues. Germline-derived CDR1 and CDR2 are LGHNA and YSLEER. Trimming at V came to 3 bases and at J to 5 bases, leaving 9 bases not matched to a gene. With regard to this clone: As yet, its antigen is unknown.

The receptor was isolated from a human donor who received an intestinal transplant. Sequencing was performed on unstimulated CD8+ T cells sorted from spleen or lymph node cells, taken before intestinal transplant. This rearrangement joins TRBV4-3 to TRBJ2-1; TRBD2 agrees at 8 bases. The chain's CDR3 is CASSQSSGSNHNEQFF. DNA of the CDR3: TGCGCCAGCAGCCAGTCAAGCGGGAGTAACCACAATGAGCAGTTCTTC.